This TCR beta chain was sequenced for a study of response to subunit inactivated influenza vaccine (dated by TCRdb to the late 2010s). Background on the whole study: Deep quantitative profiling of the T cell receptor repertoire was used in the study to follow responses to a trivalent subunit inactivated influenza vaccine. What the work shows at the level of the full study, not this receptor alone: It was suggested by the authors that each seasonal influenza vaccination may recruit only a limited number of new T cells.

Libraries came from RT-PCR. The sequencing machine was an Illumina HiSeq 2500. The public reads were quality trimmed at Q25 with fastp and then assembled into clones with MiXCR by TCRdb, keeping productive beta chains. One record per CDR3 amino acid sequence lists the most common genes and DNA. Across this sample there are 500,000 to 550,000 distinct CDR3 sequences, with around 21% seen only once. The ten largest account for roughly 2.8% of the sample. The CDR3 runs 15 residues from the cysteine to the phenylalanine. Kept here is only the CDR3 DNA, which spans 45 bases and is read in frame from base 1. Here V drops 5 bases and J drops 1 base, and the junction holds 4 bases not matched to any gene. The germline V gene encodes CDR1 SGHTA and CDR2 FQGNSA. In its sample, this clonotype was seen many times. The antigen it binds to is not known. No base quality information exists; no much larger clone differs at one position.

The sample also formed part of further work on T cells expressing NK-cell markers. Per the second study: TCR beta cDNA libraries were made by 5'RACE template switching that added a universal primer site and unique molecular identifiers. In sorted CD3+CD56+NKG2C+, CD3+CD56+NKG2C- and CD3+CD56-NKG2C+ T-cell subsets from about eight donors, TCR beta-chain repertoires were profiled. Seven of the eight sequenced donors were HCMV-seropositive and one was HCMV-seronegative. To restrict sorting to alphabetaTCR-expressing T cells, an anti-gammadeltaTCR antibody was added in several experiments. In six donors, the dominant CD3+CD56+NKG2C+ clonotypes were among the top 10 CD8+ clonotypes and accounted for roughly 1.0-7.5% of CD8+ T cells. Those dominant clonotypes were again the most abundant among CD3+CD56-NKG2C+ cells in a handful of donors, at about 25-65%. Whether the expanded NKG2C-expressing T cell clones were specific for HCMV antigens was left unclear. The eight sequenced donors were randomly selected healthy volunteers, three men and five women. A commercial ELISA kit detecting HCMV-specific IgG in serum was used to determine HCMV serostatus. Ficoll density gradient centrifugation was used to isolate peripheral blood mononuclear cells from blood. CD4+ and CD8+ T cells were isolated from PBMC by magnetic immunoseparation with Miltenyi isolation kits. cDNA synthesis was primed from the TCR beta constant segment, followed by two successive PCR amplification steps. Libraries were sequenced as 2 x 150 bp reads on Illumina HiSeq 2000/2500, MiSeq or NextSeq. MIGEC handled demultiplexing of the reads and grouping by UMI, while MiTCR was used to assemble and quantify clonotypes. To remove erroneous sequences, TCR cDNA sequences were retained only when supported by two or more reads. The tcR package was used for downstream repertoire analysis, and clonotypes were matched across fractions by CDR3 nucleotide sequence plus V segment. VDJmatch was used to annotate antigen specificity against VDJdb, with one amino acid substitution allowed in CDR3.

The TCR sequence derives from a man aged 45-65 years who received an inactivated influenza vaccine. Donor details come from another sample of the same person, matched by shared clones. The source material was CD4+ T cells sorted from PBMCs, sampled 11 to 12 days after vaccination. The chain is made from TRBV7-2 and TRBJ2-1; 8 bases in the junction line up with TRBD1. Read as DNA, the sequence is TGTGCCAGCAGCCTACGACAGGGGTCCTACAATGAGCAGTTCTTC. Its product reads: CASSLRQGSYNEQFF.